This T cell receptor beta chain derives from a study of cytomegalovirus exposure and HLA in healthy donors. The CDR3 spans 17 residues. Germline V gene lookup returns CDR1 MDHEN and CDR2 SYDVKM. V lost 3 bases to trimming and J lost 7 bases; unmatched junction nucleotides: 12. Vbeta (60) and Jbeta (13) primers were used in the PCR. This table comes from immunoSEQ multiplex PCR, and its TCRdb copy is limited to in-frame clones, with some not included. Among 180,000 or so clones listed, roughly 75% were seen once. The TCR was taken from a woman between 40 and 50 years old in good health and CMV-seropositive. The chain employs TRBV28 and TRBJ1-4; 9 nucleotides match TRBD1. What was sequenced was PBMCs. CDR3 amino acids: CASSFLGQGQLSEKLFF. In DNA, the CDR3 is TGTGCCAGCAGTTTCCTTGGACAGGGGCAGCTGAGTGAAAAACTGTTTTTT.